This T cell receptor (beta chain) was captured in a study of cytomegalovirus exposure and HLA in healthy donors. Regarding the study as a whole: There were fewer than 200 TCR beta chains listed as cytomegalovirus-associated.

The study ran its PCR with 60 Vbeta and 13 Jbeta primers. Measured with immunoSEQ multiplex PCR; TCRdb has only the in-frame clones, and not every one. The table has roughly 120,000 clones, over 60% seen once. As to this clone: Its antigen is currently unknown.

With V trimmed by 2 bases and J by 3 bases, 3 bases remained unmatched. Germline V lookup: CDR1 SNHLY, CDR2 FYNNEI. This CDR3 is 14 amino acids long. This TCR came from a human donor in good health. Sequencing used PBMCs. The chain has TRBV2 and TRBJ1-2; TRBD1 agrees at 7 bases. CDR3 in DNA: TGTGCCAGCAGTGAACGCGACAGGGACTATGGCTACACCTTC. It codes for CASSERDRDYGYTF.